These 6 T cell receptor beta chains came from one sample sequenced in a study of T cells after yellow fever vaccination. TCRdb reprocessed the 5' RACE reads with MiXCR, giving one entry per CDR3 protein. The table lists about 580,000 distinct CDR3 sequences, approximately 16% of them singletons. This sample comprised PBMCs, obtained less than 6 days after the first yellow fever vaccination. Receptors were obtained from a young man who received the YFV17D yellow fever vaccine.

This chain joins TRBV11-2 and TRBJ2-7; perhaps D is TRBD1 or TRBD2 (5 bases each). Germline values: CDR1 SGHAT, CDR2 FQNNGV. Trimming pared 3 bases from V and 4 bases from J, leaving 10 bases between. The CDR3 sequence is 13 residues long. The CDR3 here is CASSLGDAYEQYV. The CDR3 DNA sequence: TGTGCCAGCAGCTTGGGGGACGCTTACGAGCAGTACGTC.

This clonotype was counted only a few times. This chain connects TRBV4-3 to TRBJ2-7; possible D gene TRBD2, 6 bases. The CDR3 length is 13 residues. The V gene's germline CDR1 is LGHNA and CDR2 YSLEER. V was pared by 3 bases and J by 6 bases, with 12 bases between. The CDR3 DNA is TGCGCCAGCAGCCAGTTTCAGGGAGGCGAGCAGTACTTC. Encoded protein: CASSQFQGGEQYF.

V usage is TRBV5-4 and J usage is TRBJ1-2; 7 bases are a match to TRBD1. J lost 0 bases, V lost 4 bases, and 9 bases had no gene match. The CDR3 covers 16 residues. Germline V lookup: CDR1 SGHNT, CDR2 YYREEE (reference sequence). The CDR3 protein is CASSPWTGIANYGYTF. Here the CDR3 DNA reads TGTGCCAGCAGCCCGTGGACAGGTATAGCTAACTATGGCTACACCTTC.

The table lists this clonotype with a few counts. The CDR3 loop is CASSSGPATNYEQYF. The DNA for the CDR3 is TGTGCCAGCAGCTCCGGACCCGCGACAAACTACGAGCAGTACTTC. The chain is built from TRBV7-9 and TRBJ2-7; D gene uncertain. The ends were cut back, 4 bases at V and 3 bases at J, with 16 bases in the middle. In germline, CDR1 is SEHNR, CDR2 FQNEAQ (reference sequence). The CDR3 is 15 amino acids.

This clonotype was found a few times. The rearrangement links TRBV18 to TRBJ2-7; 8 bases align to TRBD1. The CDR3 covers 14 residues. Losses at the gene ends were 2 bases for V and 4 bases for J; bases not matched to a gene: 4. Germline V CDR1 and CDR2: KGHSH, LQKENI. The CDR3 DNA reads as TGTGCCAGCTCACCAAGCGACAGGGGATACGAGCAGTACTTC. It yields the protein CASSPSDRGYEQYF.

This clonotype came up many times. V and J are TRBV7-2 and TRBJ1-1; no clear D gene. With 1 base removed from V and 5 bases from J, the gap between germline ends came to 8 bases. CDR1 and CDR2 (germline): SGHTA, FQGNSA. This CDR3 is 13 amino acids long. The CDR3 DNA sequence: TGTGCCAGCAGCTTAGAGTTGAGGACTGAAGCTTTCTTT. It is translated as CASSLELRTEAFF.